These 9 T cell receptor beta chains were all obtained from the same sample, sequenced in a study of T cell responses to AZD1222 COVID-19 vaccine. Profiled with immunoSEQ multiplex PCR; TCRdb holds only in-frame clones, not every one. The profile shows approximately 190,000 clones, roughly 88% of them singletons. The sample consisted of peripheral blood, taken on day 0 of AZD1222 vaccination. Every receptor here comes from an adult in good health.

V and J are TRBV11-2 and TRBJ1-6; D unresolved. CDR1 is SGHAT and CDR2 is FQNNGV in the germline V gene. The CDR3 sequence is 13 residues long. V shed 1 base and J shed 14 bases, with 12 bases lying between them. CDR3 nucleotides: TGTGCCAGCAGCTTAGGGTGGACCGACGCCCTCCACTTT. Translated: CASSLGWTDALHF.

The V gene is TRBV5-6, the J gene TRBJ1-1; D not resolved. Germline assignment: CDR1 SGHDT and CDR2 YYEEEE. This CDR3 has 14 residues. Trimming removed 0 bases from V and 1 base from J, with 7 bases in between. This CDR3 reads CASSLVAGNTEAFF. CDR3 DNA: TGTGCCAGCAGCTTGGTCGCCGGGAACACTGAAGCTTTCTTT.

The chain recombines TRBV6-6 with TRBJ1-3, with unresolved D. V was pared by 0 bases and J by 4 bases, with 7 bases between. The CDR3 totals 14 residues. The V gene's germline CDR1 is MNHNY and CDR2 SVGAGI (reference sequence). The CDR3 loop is CASSYSGSGNTIYF. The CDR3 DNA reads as TGTGCCAGCAGTTACTCGGGATCCGGAAACACCATATATTTT.

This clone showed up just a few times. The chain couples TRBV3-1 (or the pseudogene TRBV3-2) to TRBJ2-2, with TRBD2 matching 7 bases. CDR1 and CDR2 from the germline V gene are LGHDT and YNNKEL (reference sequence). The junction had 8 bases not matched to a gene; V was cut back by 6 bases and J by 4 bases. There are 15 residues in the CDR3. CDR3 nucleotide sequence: TGTGCCAGCAGGCTAACTAGCGTTAGCACCGGGGAGCTGTTTTTT. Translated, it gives CASRLTSVSTGELFF.

In DNA form, the CDR3 reads TGTGCCAGCAGTGACCACTCGAGAGGTGGCTACACCTTC. This gives the protein CASSDHSRGGYTF. J is TRBJ1-2 and V is TRBV12-3 or TRBV12-4; D unclear. The CDR3 has 13 residues. Trimming stripped 5 bases from V and 7 bases from J, with 14 bases between.

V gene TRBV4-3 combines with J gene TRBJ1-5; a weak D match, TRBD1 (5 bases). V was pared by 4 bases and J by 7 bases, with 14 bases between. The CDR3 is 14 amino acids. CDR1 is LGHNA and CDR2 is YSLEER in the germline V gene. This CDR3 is CASSPEAYRQPQHF. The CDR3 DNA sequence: TGCGCCAGCAGCCCAGAGGCCTACAGGCAGCCCCAGCATTTT.

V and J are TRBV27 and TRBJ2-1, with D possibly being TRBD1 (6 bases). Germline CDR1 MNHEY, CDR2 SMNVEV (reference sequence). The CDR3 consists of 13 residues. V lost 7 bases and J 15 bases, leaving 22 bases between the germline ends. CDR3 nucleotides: TGTGCCAGCAAACCACAGGGCTGGAAACTGGCGTTCTTC. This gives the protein CASKPQGWKLAFF.

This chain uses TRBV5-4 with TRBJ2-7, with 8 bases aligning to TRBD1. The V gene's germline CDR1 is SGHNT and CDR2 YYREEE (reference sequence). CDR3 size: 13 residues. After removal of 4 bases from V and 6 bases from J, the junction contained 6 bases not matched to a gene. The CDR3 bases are TGTGCCAGCAGCCCAAAGGACAGGGTCGAGCAGTACTTC. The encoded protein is CASSPKDRVEQYF.

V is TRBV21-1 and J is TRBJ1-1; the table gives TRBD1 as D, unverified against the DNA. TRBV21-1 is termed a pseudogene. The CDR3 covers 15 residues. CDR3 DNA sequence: TGTGCCAGCAGCAAAGGGGGCAGGGAAAGCACTGAAGCTTTCTTT. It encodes CASSKGGRESTEAFF.